The 10 T cell receptor beta chains below all came from one sample that was sequenced in a study of neurological immune-mediated disorders. TCRdb reanalysed the 5' RACE reads using MiXCR and keeps one entry per CDR3 protein. Here the sample spans more than 50,000 distinct CDR3 sequences, around 5.2% being singletons. The sequencing sample was made of PBMCs. Source of these receptors: a woman in her 30s with multiple sclerosis.

The gene calls are TRBV20-1 and TRBJ2-4; 7 nucleotides line up with TRBD1. This CDR3 comprises 15 residues. The junction had 9 bases not matched to a gene; V was cut back by 3 bases and J by 4 bases. CDR1 and CDR2 from the germline V gene are DFQATT and SNEGSKA (reference sequence). CDR3 DNA: TGCAGTGCTAGGACGGAAAGACAGGGAAAAAACATTCAGTACTTC. It is translated as CSARTERQGKNIQYF.

The sample holds a few counts of this clonotype. The chain carries TRBV2 and TRBJ2-2; D gene ambiguous. V lost 7 bases, J lost 5 bases, and 11 bases lay in between. Germline CDR1 and CDR2: SNHLY and FYNNEI. The CDR3 is 13 amino acids. CDR3 nucleotides: TGTGCCAGCAATCTACTGGGGACCGGGGAGCTGTTTTTT. This translates into CASNLLGTGELFF.

There are many counts of this clonotype. This chain uses TRBV5-5 with TRBJ1-1; D possibly corresponds to TRBD1 (6 bases). The CDR3 consists of 14 residues. Germline V gene lookup returns CDR1 SGHKS and CDR2 YYEKEE (reference sequence). V lost 0 bases to trimming and J lost 9 bases, with 15 bases between them. CDR3 sequence: CASSLVGGRVQAFF. The CDR3 DNA reads as TGTGCCAGCAGCTTGGTTGGGGGGCGAGTTCAAGCTTTCTTT. Full variable domain (rest looked up from reference TRBV5-5 and TRBJ1-1): DAGVTQSPTHLIKTRGQQVTLRCSPISGHKSVSWYQQVLGQGPQFIFQYYEKEERGRGNFPDRFSARQFPNYSSELNVNALLLGDSALYLCASSLVGGRVQAFFGQGTRLTVV.

The chain recombines TRBV7-9 with TRBJ2-7; tentatively, D is TRBD1 (5 bases). The CDR3 runs 15 residues. Germline assignment: CDR1 SEHNR and CDR2 FQNEAQ (reference sequence). V was trimmed by 1 base and J by 5 bases, leaving 15 bases between them. Here the CDR3 DNA reads TGTGCCAGCAGCTTAGGGACAACGTCGGGCAACGAGCAGTACTTC. It is translated as CASSLGTTSGNEQYF.

This clonotype was seen repeatedly, ten times or more. V is TRBV10-2 and J is TRBJ2-5; D is uncertain. The CDR3 runs to 15 residues. Germline V CDR1 and CDR2: WSHSY, SAAADI. Trimming took off 3 bases at V and 5 bases at J, with 16 bases between the two ends. The CDR3 reads CASSDPQNGRETQYF. DNA for the CDR3: TGCGCCAGCAGTGACCCCCAAAACGGTCGGGAGACCCAGTACTTC.

V gene TRBV7-2 combines with J gene TRBJ2-1; tentatively, D is TRBD1 or TRBD2 (5 bases each). The V and J ends lost 6 bases and 4 bases respectively, with 16 bases between them. The CDR3 has 15 amino acids. Germline V gene sequence: CDR1 SGHTA, CDR2 FQGNSA. The CDR3 is CASSHGKGKYNEQFF. CDR3 bases: TGTGCCAGCAGTCACGGGAAGGGGAAATACAATGAGCAGTTCTTC.

This clonotype was seen ten or more times. The chain uses TRBV12-3 or TRBV12-4 and TRBJ2-5; maybe TRBD1 (5 bases). With 6 bases removed from V and 2 bases from J, the gap between germline ends came to 10 bases. The CDR3 covers 13 residues. The CDR3 region is CASRRGFQETQYF. CDR3 sequence (DNA): TGTGCCAGCAGAAGGGGTTTTCAAGAGACCCAGTACTTC.

The chain has TRBV7-9 and TRBJ2-7; D assignment may be TRBD1 or TRBD2 (5 bases each). The CDR3 has 15 residues. Germline V gene data show CDR1 as SEHNR and CDR2 as FQNEAQ (reference sequence). With 4 bases removed from V and 4 bases from J, the gap between germline ends came to 17 bases. The CDR3 protein is CASSSQAGGAYEQYF. The DNA of the CDR3 is TGTGCCAGCAGCTCCCAGGCGGGTGGGGCGTACGAGCAGTACTTC.

V usage is TRBV12-3 or TRBV12-4 and J usage is TRBJ2-3, with D perhaps TRBD1 or TRBD2 (6 bases each). The CDR3 is 13 amino acids. V lost 6 bases and J 4 bases, leaving 11 bases between the germline ends. The DNA of the CDR3 is TGTGCCAGCAGCCCCGGGGGCTCAGATACGCAGTATTTT. This codes for CASSPGGSDTQYF.

In this sample, this clonotype turned up many times. V gene TRBV5-1 combines with J gene TRBJ2-1, with D perhaps TRBD1 (5 bases). The germline V gene has CDR1 SGHRS and CDR2 YFSETQ. This CDR3 is 14 amino acids long. Between the trimmed V and J ends, which lost 1 base and 8 bases, there was a span of 13 bases. The CDR3 loop reads CASSLSAGKDEQFF. As DNA, the CDR3 is TGCGCCAGCAGCTTGTCGGCAGGGAAGGATGAGCAGTTCTTC.